The TCR beta chain described here comes from a study of T cells in Graves' hyperthyroidism and ophthalmopathy. Ten or more counts support this clonotype. As yet, its antigen is unknown. It was RNA transcripts that yielded the amplified TCR beta CDR3 regions. The HTBI primer set drove a first-round RT-PCR of the TCR CDR3. TCRdb used MiXCR to reprocess the multiplex PCR reads, holding one entry per CDR3 protein. The repertoire holds about 610,000 distinct CDR3 sequences, with approximately 15% as singletons. Between the trimmed V and J ends, which lost 6 bases and 7 bases, there was a span of 10 bases. This CDR3 contains 12 residues. Overall study findings and caveats: Model predictions of ophthalmopathy came a median about six months before onset.

Exclusions: uncontrolled infection, other autoimmune disease, pregnancy, lactation. PBMCs were obtained from about 9 ml fresh peripheral blood. The source of this sequence is a woman between 35 and 50 years old with Graves' ophthalmopathy. The sequenced sample consisted of blood. This chain joins TRBV12-3 or TRBV12-4 and TRBJ2-1, with D perhaps matching TRBD1 (6 bases). CDR3 bases: TGTGCCAGCAGATGGACAGAAAATGAGCAGTTCTTC. Amino acids: CASRWTENEQFF.